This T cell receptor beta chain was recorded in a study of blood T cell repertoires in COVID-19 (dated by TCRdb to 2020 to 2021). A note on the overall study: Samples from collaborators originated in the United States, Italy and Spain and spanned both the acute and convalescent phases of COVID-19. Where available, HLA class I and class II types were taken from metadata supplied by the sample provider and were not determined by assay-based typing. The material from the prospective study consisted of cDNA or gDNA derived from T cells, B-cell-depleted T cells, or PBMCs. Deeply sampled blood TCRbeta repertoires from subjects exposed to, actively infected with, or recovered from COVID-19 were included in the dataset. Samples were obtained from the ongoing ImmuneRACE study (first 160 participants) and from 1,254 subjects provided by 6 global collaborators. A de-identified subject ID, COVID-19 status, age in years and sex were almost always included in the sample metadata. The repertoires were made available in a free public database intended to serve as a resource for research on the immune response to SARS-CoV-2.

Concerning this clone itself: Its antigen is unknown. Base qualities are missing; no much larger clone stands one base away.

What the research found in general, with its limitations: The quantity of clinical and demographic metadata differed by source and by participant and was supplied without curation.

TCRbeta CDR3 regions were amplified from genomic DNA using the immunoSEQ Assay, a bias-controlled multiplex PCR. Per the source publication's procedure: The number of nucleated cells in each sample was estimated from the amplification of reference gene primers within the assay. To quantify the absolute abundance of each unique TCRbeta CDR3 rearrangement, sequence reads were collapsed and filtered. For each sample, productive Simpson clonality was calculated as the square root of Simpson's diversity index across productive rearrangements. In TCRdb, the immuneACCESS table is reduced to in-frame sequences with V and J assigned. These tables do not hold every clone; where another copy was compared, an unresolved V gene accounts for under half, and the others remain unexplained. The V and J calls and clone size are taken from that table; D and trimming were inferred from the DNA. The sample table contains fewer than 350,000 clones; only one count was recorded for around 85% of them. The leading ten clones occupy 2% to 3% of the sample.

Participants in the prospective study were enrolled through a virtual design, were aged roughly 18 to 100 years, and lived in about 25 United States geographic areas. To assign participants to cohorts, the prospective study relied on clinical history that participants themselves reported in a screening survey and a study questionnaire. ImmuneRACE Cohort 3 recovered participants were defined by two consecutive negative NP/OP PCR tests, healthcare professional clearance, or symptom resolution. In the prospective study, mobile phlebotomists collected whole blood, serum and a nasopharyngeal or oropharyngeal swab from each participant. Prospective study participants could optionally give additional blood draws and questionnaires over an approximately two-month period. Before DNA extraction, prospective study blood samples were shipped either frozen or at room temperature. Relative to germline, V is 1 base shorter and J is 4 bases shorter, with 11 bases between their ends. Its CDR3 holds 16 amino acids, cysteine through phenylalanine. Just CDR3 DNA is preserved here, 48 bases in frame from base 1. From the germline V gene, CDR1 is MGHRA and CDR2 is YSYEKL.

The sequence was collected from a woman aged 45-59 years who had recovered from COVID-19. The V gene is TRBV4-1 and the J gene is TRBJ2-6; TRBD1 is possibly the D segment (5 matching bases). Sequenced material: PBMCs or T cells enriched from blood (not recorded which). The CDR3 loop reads CASSQVMTAGANVLTF. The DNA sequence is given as TGCGCCAGCAGCCAAGTAATGACAGCCGGGGCCAACGTCCTGACTTTC.